These 23 T cell receptor beta chains came from one sample sequenced in a study of blood T cell repertoires in COVID-19. Profiled with immunoSEQ multiplex PCR; TCRdb holds only in-frame clones, not every one. Of about 30,000 clones listed, around nine tenths are singletons. Sequenced material: peripheral blood. The receptor source for this set is a human donor in a cohort sampled during active COVID-19. The donor label of this sample is uncertain.

V usage is TRBV10-3 and J usage is TRBJ1-5, with 10 bases matching TRBD1. V gave up 4 bases and J gave up 5 bases; unmatched junction bases: 8. CDR3 length: 16 residues. Germline CDR1 and CDR2: ENHRY and SYGVKD. The CDR3 DNA reads as TGTGCCATCAGTGGGGAGACAGGGGGCCTTGATCAGCCCCAGCATTTT. This gives the protein CAISGETGGLDQPQHF.

J is TRBJ2-7 and V is TRBV2; a possible D gene is TRBD1 (5 bases). The germline gives CDR1 SNHLY, CDR2 FYNNEI. The CDR3 runs 14 residues. V lost 3 bases and J lost 3, with 12 bases in between. The CDR3 coding sequence is TGTGCCAGCAGTGACCAGGGAATGGGCTACGAGCAGTACTTC. Protein product: CASSDQGMGYEQYF.

This chain connects TRBV18 to TRBJ1-1; 7 nucleotides align to TRBD1. Germline CDR1 reads KGHSH; CDR2 reads LQKENI. V shed 3 bases, J shed 5 bases, and the junction held 3 bases outside the gene matches. This CDR3 is built from 13 residues. CDR3 DNA: TGTGCCAGCTCACCGGGGACAGCAACTGAAGCTTTCTTT. Protein product: CASSPGTATEAFF.

The genes are TRBV5-1 and TRBJ1-4; 7 nucleotides agree with TRBD1. Germline-derived CDR1 and CDR2 are SGHRS and YFSETQ. Trimming cost V 4 bases and J 6 bases; bases outside gene matches: 6. The CDR3 contains 14 residues. The CDR3 here is CASSIGQVYEKLFF. The DNA for the CDR3 is TGCGCCAGCAGCATCGGACAGGTCTATGAAAAACTGTTTTTT.

The chain is built from TRBV6-5 and TRBJ1-2; TRBD1 matches at 8 bases. This CDR3 spans 14 amino acids. The junction had 7 bases not matched to a gene; V was cut back by 6 bases and J by 4 bases. Germline CDR1 reads MNHEY; CDR2 reads SVGAGI. The CDR3 sequence: CASRPGTGTYGYTF. In nucleotides, the CDR3 is TGTGCCAGCAGGCCCGGGACAGGAACCTATGGCTACACCTTC.

Within the sample, this clone is medium-sized (0.01 to 0.1%). The rearrangement uses TRBV6-6 and TRBJ1-1; 11 positions agree with TRBD1. Germline trimming cut 2 bases from V and 4 bases from J; bases unmatched to any gene: 6. The CDR3 contains 16 residues. The germline gives CDR1 MNHNY, CDR2 SVGAGI (reference sequence). Written as DNA, the CDR3 is TGTGCCAGCAGTTACCCCGGGACAGGGGGGGTCACTGAAGCTTTCTTT. This codes for CASSYPGTGGVTEAFF.

With respect to this clone: The junction departs from the called germline gene at one end, perhaps through a read error. The chain is built from TRBV6-5 and TRBJ1-1; 7 bases fit TRBD1. The length of the CDR3 is 13 residues. Germline lookup yields CDR1 MNHEY and CDR2 SVGAGI. CDR3 bases: TGTGCCAGCAAGTCTTGGGCCCGGGACAGACTGGCCTTT. It codes for CASKSWARDRLAF.

The gene calls are TRBV27 and TRBJ1-2, with 10 bases matching TRBD1. The CDR3 is 14 residues long. The germline V gene encodes CDR1 MNHEY and CDR2 SMNVEV (reference sequence). V lost 6 bases to trimming and J lost 8 bases; unmatched junction nucleotides: 9. CDR3 bases: TGTGCCAGCAGATACCGGGACAGGGGATCCGGCTACACCTTC. Residues: CASRYRDRGSGYTF.

This chain uses TRBV19 with TRBJ2-5; possibly TRBD2 for D (5 bases). Trimming took off 5 bases at V and 5 bases at J, with 12 bases between the two ends. This CDR3 comprises 13 residues. The germline V gene has CDR1 LNHDA and CDR2 SQIVND (reference sequence). CDR3 bases: TGTGCCAGTAGTGCCGGGCGGGCGGAGACCCAGTACTTC. As protein: CASSAGRAETQYF.

J is TRBJ2-7 and V is TRBV2, with D maybe TRBD2 (6 bases). Germline loops: CDR1 SNHLY, CDR2 FYNNEI. V was clipped by 3 bases and J by 5 bases, with 17 bases between them. There are 15 residues in the CDR3. This chain's CDR3 is CASSEFREPADEQYF. The DNA of the CDR3 is TGTGCCAGCAGTGAGTTTCGGGAGCCCGCAGACGAGCAGTACTTC.

The chain has TRBV11-2 and TRBJ1-1; D unresolved. The CDR3 is 13 amino acids. Germline lookup yields CDR1 SGHAT and CDR2 FQNNGV. Trimming removed 5 bases at V and 3 bases at J, with 10 bases between. The DNA for the CDR3 is TGTGCCAGCAGCCCCCGCGCGGACACTGAAGCTTTCTTT. Protein product: CASSPRADTEAFF.

The CDR3 region is CASSPSGSSYNEQFF. The CDR3 DNA is TGTGCCAGCAGTCCTAGCGGCTCCTCCTACAATGAGCAGTTCTTC. The chain is built from TRBV6-4 and TRBJ2-1; 7 bases align to TRBD2. Trimming took 5 bases from V and 0 from J; bases not matched to a gene: 4. CDR3 length equals 15 residues. CDR1 and CDR2 (germline): MRHNA, SNTAGT.

V is TRBV4-1 and J is TRBJ1-4; no reliable D call. Germline V gene data show CDR1 as MGHRA and CDR2 as YSYEKL. V shed 3 bases and J shed 3 bases, with 8 bases lying between them. The CDR3 is made up of 14 amino acids. CDR3 sequence reads: CASSHAGSNEKLFF. CDR3 in DNA: TGCGCCAGCAGCCATGCCGGGTCTAATGAAAAACTGTTTTTT.

The chain is built from TRBV28 and TRBJ2-7; the D is unclear. V gave up 10 bases and J gave up 2 bases, with 15 bases separating them. This CDR3 region has 13 residues. The V gene's germline CDR1 is MDHEN and CDR2 SYDVKM. CDR3 in DNA: TGTGCCACCCGGCGAGCTAGTCCCTACGAGCAGTACTTC. It is translated as CATRRASPYEQYF. Complete variable domain (other parts from reference TRBV28 and TRBJ2-7): DVKVTQSSRYLVKRTGEKVFLECVQDMDHENMFWYRQDPGLGLRLIYFSYDVKMKEKGDIPEGYSVSREKKERFSLILESASTNQTSMYLCATRRASPYEQYFGPGTRLTVT.

The V gene is TRBV2, the J gene TRBJ2-5, with D maybe TRBD1 (6 bases). The V end lost 2 bases, the J end lost 5 bases, and 12 bases lay between the germline ends. The CDR3 has 14 amino acids. CDR1 is SNHLY, CDR2 FYNNEI, per germline. In DNA, the CDR3 is TGTGCCAGCAGTGAACAGGGGAGTGGTGAGACCCAGTACTTC. This translates into CASSEQGSGETQYF.

The V and J genes are TRBV2 and TRBJ2-5, with D perhaps TRBD1 (6 bases). V was trimmed by 5 bases and J by 4 bases, leaving 8 bases between them. The germline V gene encodes CDR1 SNHLY and CDR2 FYNNEI. This CDR3 comprises 12 residues. CDR3 DNA: TGTGCCAGCAGTCCAGGGGCAGAGACCCAGTACTTC. Its translation is CASSPGAETQYF.

The chain has TRBV15 and TRBJ1-6; D is perhaps TRBD1 (5 bases). Trimming shortened V by 5 bases and J by 9 bases, and 17 bases separated the two germline ends. The germline V gene encodes CDR1 LNHNV and CDR2 YYDKDF (reference sequence). The CDR3 is made up of 15 amino acids. The CDR3 sequence is CATSAMSGKGSPLHF. The CDR3 DNA sequence: TGTGCCACCAGCGCGATGTCAGGGAAGGGTTCACCCCTCCACTTT.

Regarding this clone: Different DNA sequences within this sample yield the same CDR3. The rearrangement joins TRBV30 to TRBJ1-5; perhaps TRBD1 as D (5 bases). V gave up 3 bases and J gave up 2 bases, with 14 bases separating them. This CDR3 is built from 15 residues. Looked up from germline, CDR1 is GTSNPN and CDR2 is SVGIG (reference sequence). In DNA, the CDR3 is TGTGCCTGGAGCCCAATTGGAGGGGGCAATCAGCCCCAGCATTTT. Protein sequence: CAWSPIGGGNQPQHF.

The rearrangement links TRBV19 to TRBJ2-5; 10 bases map to TRBD1. The V segment lost 5 bases and the J segment 5 bases; nucleotides outside the gene matches: 14. The length of the CDR3 is 17 residues. Germline CDR1 and CDR2: LNHDA and SQIVND (reference sequence). This CDR3 is CASSSGTGDTKGETQYF. The CDR3 coding sequence is TGTGCCAGTAGTTCCGGGACAGGGGACACTAAGGGGGAGACCCAGTACTTC.

This clone has only one observation. The chain carries TRBV6-2 or TRBV6-3 and TRBJ1-1; 7 bases are a match to TRBD1. The CDR3 consists of 18 residues. CDR1 and CDR2 from the germline V gene are MNHEY and SVGEGT. V lost 2 bases and J lost 0; bases outside the gene matches: 12. CDR3 bases: TGTGCCAGCAGTTACACGGTCGGTACGGGACAGTTGAACACTGAAGCTTTCTTT. Residues: CASSYTVGTGQLNTEAFF.

The chain employs TRBV5-1 and TRBJ1-3; no reliable D call. The V and J ends lost 0 bases and 0 bases respectively, with 10 bases between them. The CDR3 sequence is 16 residues long. The germline V gene has CDR1 SGHRS and CDR2 YFSETQ. CDR3 DNA sequence: TGCGCCAGCAGCTTGGGGAGTCCTAACTCTGGAAACACCATATATTTT. As protein: CASSLGSPNSGNTIYF.

V gene TRBV5-5 combines with J gene TRBJ1-2, with D tentatively TRBD1 (6 bases). Germline V gene data show CDR1 as SGHKS and CDR2 as YYEKEE (reference sequence). CDR3 length: 13 amino acids. Trimming took 0 bases from V and 10 from J, leaving 13 bases between them. The CDR3 sequence is CASSLASGEYYTF. CDR3 bases: TGTGCCAGCAGCTTGGCGTCAGGGGAATACTACACCTTC.

CDR3 DNA sequence: TGTGCCAGCAGCCGCGAGACAGGGGCTAACTATGGCTACACCTTC. Protein: CASSRETGANYGYTF. The V call is TRBV5-4, the J call TRBJ1-2; 8 bases fit TRBD1. V gave up 4 bases and J gave up 0 bases; unmatched junction bases: 5. CDR3 length: 15 amino acids. Per germline, CDR1 SGHNT and CDR2 YYREEE (reference sequence).